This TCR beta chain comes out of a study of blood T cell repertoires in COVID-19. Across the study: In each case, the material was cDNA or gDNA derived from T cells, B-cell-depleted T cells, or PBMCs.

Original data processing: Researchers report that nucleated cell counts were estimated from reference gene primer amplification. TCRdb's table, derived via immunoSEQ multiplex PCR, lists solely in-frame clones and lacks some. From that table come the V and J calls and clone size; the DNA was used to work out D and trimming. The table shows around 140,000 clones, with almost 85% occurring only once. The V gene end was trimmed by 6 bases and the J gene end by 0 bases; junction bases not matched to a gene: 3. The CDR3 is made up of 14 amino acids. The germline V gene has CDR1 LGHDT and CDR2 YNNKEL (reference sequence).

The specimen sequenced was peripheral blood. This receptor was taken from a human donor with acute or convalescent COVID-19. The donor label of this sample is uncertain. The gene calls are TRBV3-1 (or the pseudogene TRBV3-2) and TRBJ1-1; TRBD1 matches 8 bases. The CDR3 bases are TGTGCCAGCAGACAGGGGGTCATGAACACTGAAGCTTTCTTT. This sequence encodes CASRQGVMNTEAFF.